The clone carrying this T cell receptor (beta chain) has ten or more counts. TCRdb ran MiXCR on the 5' RACE reads and lists one entry per CDR3 protein. The data hold 550,000 to 800,000 distinct CDR3 sequences, with about 7% observed a single time. Deletions cut 2 bases from V and 0 bases from J, with 7 bases between. The CDR3 totals 14 residues. This sample is part of a study of identical twins. The data also belong to a second study, concerning yellow fever vaccine responses in identical twins.

Sequencing used PBMCs. The TCR comes from a woman between 18 and 29 years old in good health. This chain uses TRBV12-3 or TRBV12-4 with TRBJ1-1; D is unclear. CDR3: CASSLTWMNTEAFF. CDR3 bases: TGTGCCAGCAGTTTAACCTGGATGAACACTGAAGCTTTCTTT.